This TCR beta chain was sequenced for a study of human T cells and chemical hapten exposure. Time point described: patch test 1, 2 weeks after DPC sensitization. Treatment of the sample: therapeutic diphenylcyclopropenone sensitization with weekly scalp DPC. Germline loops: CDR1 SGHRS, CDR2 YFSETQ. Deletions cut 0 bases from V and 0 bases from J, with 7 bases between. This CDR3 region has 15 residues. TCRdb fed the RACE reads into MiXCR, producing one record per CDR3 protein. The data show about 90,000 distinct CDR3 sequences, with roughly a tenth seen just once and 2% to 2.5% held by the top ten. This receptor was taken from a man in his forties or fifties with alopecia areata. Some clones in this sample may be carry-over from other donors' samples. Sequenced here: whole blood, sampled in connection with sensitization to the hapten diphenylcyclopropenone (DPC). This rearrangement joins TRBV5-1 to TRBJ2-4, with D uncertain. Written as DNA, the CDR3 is TGCGCCAGCAGCTTGGGGCATTCAGCCAAAAACATTCAGTACTTC. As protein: CASSLGHSAKNIQYF.